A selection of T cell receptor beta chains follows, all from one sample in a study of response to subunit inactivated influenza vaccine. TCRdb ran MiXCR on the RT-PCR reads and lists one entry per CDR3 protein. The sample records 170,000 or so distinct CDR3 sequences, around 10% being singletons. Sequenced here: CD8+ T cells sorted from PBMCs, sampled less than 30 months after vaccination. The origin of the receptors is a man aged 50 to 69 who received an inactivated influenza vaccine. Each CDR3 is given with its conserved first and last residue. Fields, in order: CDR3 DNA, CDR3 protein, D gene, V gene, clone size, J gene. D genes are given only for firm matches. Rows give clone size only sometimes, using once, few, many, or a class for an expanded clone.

CDR3 DNA: TGTGCCAGCAGCTTAGAAGCGGGACAGCCACACCAAGAGACCCAGTACTTC; CDR3 protein: CASSLEAGQPHQETQYF; D gene: -; V gene: TRBV11-2; clone size: many; J gene: TRBJ2-5
CDR3 DNA: TGTGCCAGCAGATATACGGGACTGGAAGAGACCCAGTACTTC; CDR3 protein: CASRYTGLEETQYF; D gene: -; V gene: TRBV27; clone size: few; J gene: TRBJ2-5
CDR3 DNA: TGTGCCAGCAGTTTAGTACGAAGCACAGATACGCAGTATTTT; CDR3 protein: CASSLVRSTDTQYF; D gene: -; V gene: TRBV28; clone size: few; J gene: TRBJ2-3
CDR3 DNA: TGTGCCAGCAGCCTGGGGGGAAACATTCAGTACTTC; CDR3 protein: CASSLGGNIQYF; D gene: -; V gene: TRBV28; clone size: -; J gene: TRBJ2-4
CDR3 DNA: TGTGCCAGCAGCTTAGCTTCCTGGACTAGCGGGGGGGCCGGCTACAATGAGCAGTTCTTC; CDR3 protein: CASSLASWTSGGAGYNEQFF; D gene: TRBD2; V gene: TRBV11-1; clone size: -; J gene: TRBJ2-1
CDR3 DNA: TGTGCCAGCAGCCAGGGAGGGCCAGCTCCTTTCTATGGCTACACCTTC; CDR3 protein: CASSQGGPAPFYGYTF; D gene: -; V gene: TRBV3-1; clone size: -; J gene: TRBJ1-2
CDR3 DNA: TGCAGTGCTAGAGCCGGGAGCTCCTACGAGCAGTACTTC; CDR3 protein: CSARAGSSYEQYF; D gene: -; V gene: TRBV20-1; clone size: many; J gene: TRBJ2-7
CDR3 DNA: TGTGCCAGCAGCTTAGAAGTGCATAGTGAAGCTTTCTTT; CDR3 protein: CASSLEVHSEAFF; D gene: -; V gene: TRBV11-2; clone size: many; J gene: TRBJ1-1
CDR3 DNA: TGCAGCGCTAAGGGGGGGACAGTTAGCTCCTACGAGCAGTACTTC; CDR3 protein: CSAKGGTVSSYEQYF; D gene: -; V gene: TRBV29-1; clone size: few; J gene: TRBJ2-7
CDR3 DNA: TGTGCCAGCAGCGAGAGTAGTGGTTACGAGCAGTACTTC; CDR3 protein: CASSESSGYEQYF; D gene: -; V gene: TRBV9; clone size: -; J gene: TRBJ2-7
CDR3 DNA: TGTGCCAGCAGCGGACCGGGACTAGCTGTCCATGAGCAGTTCTTC; CDR3 protein: CASSGPGLAVHEQFF; D gene: TRBD2; V gene: TRBV7-9; clone size: -; J gene: TRBJ2-1
CDR3 DNA: TGTGCCAGCAGTTTGTTCGGAAACATTCAGTACTTC; CDR3 protein: CASSLFGNIQYF; D gene: -; V gene: TRBV12-3/TRBV12-4; clone size: many; J gene: TRBJ2-4
CDR3 DNA: TGTGCCAGCAGTTTACTGCCAGGATATCCAGATACGCAGTATTTT; CDR3 protein: CASSLLPGYPDTQYF; D gene: -; V gene: TRBV28; clone size: many; J gene: TRBJ2-3
CDR3 DNA: TGTGCCAGCAGCCCGGTAATCCTGAGCGGGGGCCCCTACGAGCAGTACTTC; CDR3 protein: CASSPVILSGGPYEQYF; D gene: TRBD2; V gene: TRBV5-5; clone size: -; J gene: TRBJ2-7
CDR3 DNA: TGTGCCAGCAGCATCATAGCGGGAGACATCTACAATGAGCAGTTCTTC; CDR3 protein: CASSIIAGDIYNEQFF; D gene: TRBD2; V gene: TRBV7-9; clone size: -; J gene: TRBJ2-1
CDR3 DNA: TGTGCCAGCAGCGTGGCGGGGGGCAATCAGCCCCAGCATTTT; CDR3 protein: CASSVAGGNQPQHF; D gene: -; V gene: TRBV9; clone size: -; J gene: TRBJ1-5
CDR3 DNA: TGTGCCAGCAGCGTTGCAGCGGGGACCTACGAGCAGTACTTC; CDR3 protein: CASSVAAGTYEQYF; D gene: TRBD2; V gene: TRBV9; clone size: -; J gene: TRBJ2-7
CDR3 DNA: TGTGCTAGTAGACGGGACAGGGGGCGAAATAATTCACCCCTCCACTTT; CDR3 protein: CASRRDRGRNNSPLHF; D gene: TRBD1; V gene: TRBV12-5; clone size: -; J gene: TRBJ1-6
CDR3 DNA: TGTGCCAGCAGTGACACGAGGTGGACAGGGCCCAACGAGCAGTACTTC; CDR3 protein: CASSDTRWTGPNEQYF; D gene: TRBD1; V gene: TRBV6-2/TRBV6-3; clone size: few; J gene: TRBJ2-7
CDR3 DNA: TGTGCCAGCCGGAGCGGGAGGGCCAACGAGCAGTACTTC; CDR3 protein: CASRSGRANEQYF; D gene: TRBD2; V gene: TRBV6-1; clone size: many; J gene: TRBJ2-7
CDR3 DNA: TGTGCCAGCAGTCCATCCGGTTGGACAGGGGCGGCCTACGAGCAGTACTTC; CDR3 protein: CASSPSGWTGAAYEQYF; D gene: TRBD1; V gene: TRBV6-2/TRBV6-3; clone size: many; J gene: TRBJ2-7
CDR3 DNA: TGCAGTGCTACGGGACCGAACACCGGGGAGCTGTTTTTT; CDR3 protein: CSATGPNTGELFF; D gene: -; V gene: TRBV20-1; clone size: few; J gene: TRBJ2-2
CDR3 DNA: TGTGCCAGCAGCACCCGAGCGGAGATGATGGTGGAGACCCAGTACTTC; CDR3 protein: CASSTRAEMMVETQYF; D gene: -; V gene: TRBV7-8; clone size: many; J gene: TRBJ2-5
CDR3 DNA: TGTGCCAGCAGACCGCCGGGACCCCTTTTCGTTTATGGCTACACCTTC; CDR3 protein: CASRPPGPLFVYGYTF; D gene: -; V gene: TRBV27; clone size: -; J gene: TRBJ1-2
CDR3 DNA: TGTGCCAGCGGGGTGACGGTAACTGAAGCTTTCTTT; CDR3 protein: CASGVTVTEAFF; D gene: -; V gene: TRBV6-1; clone size: -; J gene: TRBJ1-1
CDR3 DNA: TGTGCCAGCAGCTTAGAACTAGCGGGAGCCTACAATGAGCAGTTCTTC; CDR3 protein: CASSLELAGAYNEQFF; D gene: TRBD2; V gene: TRBV7-8; clone size: -; J gene: TRBJ2-1